This TCR beta chain came from a study of CD8 T cells in ankylosing spondylitis. Germline-derived CDR1 and CDR2 are ENHRY and SYGVKD. This CDR3 has 13 amino acids. The J segment lost 1 base and the V segment lost 8 bases, leaving 2 bases of the junction unmatched. This clonotype was recorded many times. Quantitative 5'-RACE with molecular barcodes was used to make the TCR beta libraries. TCRdb passed the 5' RACE reads through MiXCR, listing each CDR3 protein once. The sample has around 230,000 distinct CDR3 sequences, roughly 8.2% seen once. The source material was blood, either unsorted or a sorted T cell fraction (not recorded which). The sequence was obtained from a female donor with ankylosing spondylitis or in good health (not recorded which). The chain couples TRBV10-3 to TRBJ1-5; TRBD1 aligns across 7 bases. CDR3 DNA: TGTGCCATCTGGGACAGAAGCAATCAGCCCCAGCATTTT. This encodes CAIWDRSNQPQHF.